The present T cell receptor beta chain was sequenced within a study of blood T cell repertoires in COVID-19 (dated by TCRdb to the early 2020s). Broadly, across the study: Samples covering the acute and convalescent phases of COVID-19 were provided by collaborators in the United States, Italy and Spain. The repertoires were released in a freely available public database intended as a resource for research on the immune response to SARS-CoV-2. Sample metadata almost always included a de-identified subject ID, COVID-19 status, age in years and sex. Where available, HLA class I and class II types were taken from metadata supplied by the sample provider and were not determined by assay-based typing. Subjects who had been exposed to COVID-19, were actively infected with it, or had recovered from it provided the deeply sampled blood TCRbeta repertoires that made up the dataset. Samples came from the ongoing ImmuneRACE study (first 160 participants) plus 1,254 subjects from 6 global collaborators. The prospective study material was composed of cDNA or gDNA derived from T cells, B-cell-depleted T cells, or PBMCs. The paper as a whole reports these results and caveats: How much clinical and demographic metadata was included differed by source and by participant, and the metadata was provided uncurated.

TCRbeta CDR3 regions were amplified from genomic DNA using the immunoSEQ Assay, a bias-controlled multiplex PCR. The published analysis was carried out like this. Nucleated cell counts per sample were estimated from amplification of reference gene primers within the assay. To quantify the absolute abundance of each unique TCRbeta CDR3 rearrangement, sequence reads were collapsed and filtered. For each sample, productive Simpson clonality was calculated by taking the square root of Simpson's diversity index across productive rearrangements. This immuneACCESS table, as held by TCRdb, lists in-frame sequences with V and J called but not all clones. Of the missing ones, under half trace to an unresolved V gene in checked studies; the others have no known cause. The V and J calls and clone size are taken from that table; D and trimming were inferred from the DNA. This sample holds 150,000 to 200,000 clones; more than 75% were observed only once. The leading ten clones occupy about 4.4% of the sample.

The V end loses 4 bases and the J end loses 2 bases, and a stretch of 21 bases separates them. The CDR3 runs 16 amino acids, cysteine and phenylalanine included. CDR3 DNA only is kept here, 48 bases in frame from base 1. Reading the germline V gene (reference sequence) gives CDR1 GTSNPN and CDR2 SVGIG. Regarding this clone: The specificity of this receptor is unknown. No much larger clonotype is one base removed from it; base qualities were not supplied.

Collaborating institutions collected whole blood in K2EDTA tubes following their own protocols. For TCRbeta analysis, collaborators shipped samples in one of three forms: frozen whole blood, isolated PBMCs, or DNA extracted from either of those sample types. Sequencing was performed on peripheral blood. This chain is built from TRBV30 and TRBJ2-7, with a weak D call of TRBD2 (5 bases match). The TCR comes from a human donor in a cohort sampled during active COVID-19. The CDR3: CAWTPPTRVRTYEQYF. The sequenced DNA: TGTGCCTGGACCCCACCAACGAGGGTCCGAACCTACGAGCAGTACTTC.